The rows below give T cell receptor beta chains drawn from one sample of a study of blood T cell repertoires in COVID-19. Only in-frame clones appear in the TCRdb table, and some are missing; sequencing was by immunoSEQ multiplex PCR. The table has roughly 40,000 clones, about 87% seen once. Sequenced sample: peripheral blood. The receptor source for this set is a woman in her sixties or seventies with acute or convalescent COVID-19. The CDR3 runs from the conserved cysteine through the conserved F or W. Each record gives: CDR3 DNA, CDR3 protein, V gene, D gene, clone size, J gene. D genes are given only for firm matches. The listing skips clone size in some rows; elsewhere it reads once, few, many or a size class.

CDR3 DNA: TGTGCCACCAGTGATTCCCGGTGGGGGCGACGAGAGACCCAGTACTTC
CDR3 protein: CATSDSRWGRRETQYF
V gene: TRBV24-1
D gene: -
clone size: -
J gene: TRBJ2-5

CDR3 DNA: TGTGCCAGCAGTTACAACGACAGAAGTGGAAACACCATATATTTT
CDR3 protein: CASSYNDRSGNTIYF
V gene: TRBV6-5
D gene: -
clone size: -
J gene: TRBJ1-3

CDR3 DNA: TGTGCCAGCAGTCGGGGTTCCGGGACAGGGGCTAACAATGAGCAGTTCTTC
CDR3 protein: CASSRGSGTGANNEQFF
V gene: TRBV2
D gene: TRBD1
clone size: -
J gene: TRBJ2-1

CDR3 DNA: TGTGCCAGCAGCGCCCAAACTAGCGCCCAGATCACAGATACGCAGTATTTT
CDR3 protein: CASSAQTSAQITDTQYF
V gene: TRBV7-9
D gene: TRBD2
clone size: -
J gene: TRBJ2-3

CDR3 DNA: TGTGCCAGCAGTTGGGGACAGAGGAGTGTAGAGACCCAGTACTTC
CDR3 protein: CASSWGQRSVETQYF
V gene: TRBV28
D gene: TRBD1
clone size: -
J gene: TRBJ2-5

CDR3 DNA: TGCGCCAGCAGCCAAGGGCGGGATTACGCCGGGGAGCTGTTTTTT
CDR3 protein: CASSQGRDYAGELFF
V gene: TRBV4-3
D gene: -
clone size: -
J gene: TRBJ2-2

CDR3 DNA: TGTGCCAGTAGAGCGACAGGGAGGAATTCACCCCTCCACTTT
CDR3 protein: CASRATGRNSPLHF
V gene: TRBV19
D gene: TRBD1
clone size: few
J gene: TRBJ1-6

CDR3 DNA: TGCGCCAGCAGCATATCGCCGGGACAGGGAACAACTAATGAAAAACTGTTTTTT
CDR3 protein: CASSISPGQGTTNEKLFF
V gene: TRBV5-1
D gene: TRBD1
clone size: -
J gene: TRBJ1-4

CDR3 DNA: TGTGCCAGCAGCGTAGGTCTGGACAGGTCGAATTCACCCCTCCACTTT
CDR3 protein: CASSVGLDRSNSPLHF
V gene: TRBV9
D gene: TRBD1
clone size: -
J gene: TRBJ1-6

CDR3 DNA: TGTGCCAGCAGCTCTAACGGGGGACTAGCGGTCCGGGAGACCCAGTACTTC
CDR3 protein: CASSSNGGLAVRETQYF
V gene: TRBV7-9
D gene: TRBD2
clone size: few
J gene: TRBJ2-5

CDR3 DNA: TGTGCCACCAGTGAAAGGACAGGGATGAGGGAGACCCAGTACTTC
CDR3 protein: CATSERTGMRETQYF
V gene: TRBV24-1
D gene: TRBD1
clone size: -
J gene: TRBJ2-5

CDR3 DNA: TGTGCCAGCAGCTTTCTTCCGGGAGTCATAGATACGCAGTATTTT
CDR3 protein: CASSFLPGVIDTQYF
V gene: TRBV7-8
D gene: -
clone size: few
J gene: TRBJ2-3

CDR3 DNA: TGTGCCTGGAGTCAAGGGGGCTCCGGCAATCAGCCCCAGCATTTT
CDR3 protein: CAWSQGGSGNQPQHF
V gene: TRBV30
D gene: TRBD1
clone size: -
J gene: TRBJ1-5

CDR3 DNA: TGTGCCTGGAGTTTAGGGGATCTCCAGCCCCAGCATTTT
CDR3 protein: CAWSLGDLQPQHF
V gene: TRBV30
D gene: -
clone size: -
J gene: TRBJ1-5

CDR3 DNA: TGTGCCAGCAGTCGGAACACCGGGGAGCTGTTTTTT
CDR3 protein: CASSRNTGELFF
V gene: TRBV27
D gene: -
clone size: -
J gene: TRBJ2-2

CDR3 DNA: TGTGCCAGCAGGAGAGATAGTAATGAGCAGTTCTTC
CDR3 protein: CASRRDSNEQFF
V gene: TRBV2
D gene: -
clone size: -
J gene: TRBJ2-1

CDR3 DNA: TGTGCCAGCAGCCAGGCTGTGACAACGCCGTTCTTC
CDR3 protein: CASSQAVTTPFF
V gene: TRBV5-6
D gene: -
clone size: -
J gene: TRBJ2-1

CDR3 DNA: TGCAGCGTTGCGGTAGACAGGAACACTGAAGCTTTCTTT
CDR3 protein: CSVAVDRNTEAFF
V gene: TRBV29-1
D gene: -
clone size: -
J gene: TRBJ1-1

CDR3 DNA: TGTGCCAGCAGCTTAGTGATCGGGTCCTACAATGAGCAGTTCTTC
CDR3 protein: CASSLVIGSYNEQFF
V gene: TRBV11-3
D gene: -
clone size: -
J gene: TRBJ2-1

CDR3 DNA: TGTGCCAGCAGGACAGGGACTAGCGGTCTTGTGGCCTACAATGAGCAGTTCTTC
CDR3 protein: CASRTGTSGLVAYNEQFF
V gene: TRBV27
D gene: TRBD2
clone size: -
J gene: TRBJ2-1

CDR3 DNA: TGTGCCAGCAGCTTAGGGCTAGCGGGGTCACGGTCCATATATTTT
CDR3 protein: CASSLGLAGSRSIYF
V gene: TRBV7-2
D gene: -
clone size: -
J gene: TRBJ1-3

CDR3 DNA: TGTGCCAGCAGTTCCGCGGACAGGGGAATCGGGGAGCTGTTTTTT
CDR3 protein: CASSSADRGIGELFF
V gene: TRBV28
D gene: TRBD1
clone size: -
J gene: TRBJ2-2